This T cell receptor (beta chain) comes out of a study of blood T cell repertoires in COVID-19. Study details: Samples representing acute and convalescent COVID-19 were sourced from the United States, Italy and Spain. T cells, B-cell-depleted T cells, or PBMCs provided the cDNA or gDNA that served as material.

As processed by the authors: The assay estimated nucleated cells by amplifying reference gene primers. Profiling relied on immunoSEQ multiplex PCR, and the TCRdb table lists in-frame clones only, not all of them. V and J calls and clone size come straight from that table; D and trimming were deduced from the DNA. The sample has approximately 12,000 clones, 60% to 80% seen once. Seattle's cohort entered during active infection and was followed longitudinally. Per germline, CDR1 SGHAT and CDR2 FQNNGV. This CDR3 is 16 amino acids long. The V end was cut by 5 bases, the J end by 2 bases, with 18 bases between.

The sequence was obtained from a man aged 55 to 70 with COVID-19, enrolled during active disease. This chain uses TRBV11-2 with TRBJ1-2; TRBD1 might be the D (5 bases). The sequencing input was peripheral blood. CDR3 residues: CASSGGKEAHNYGYTF. The CDR3 DNA follows: TGTGCCAGCAGCGGGGGGAAGGAGGCGCACAACTATGGCTACACCTTC.